The next 20 T cell receptor beta chains were all read from a single sample in a study of T cells in Graves' hyperthyroidism and ophthalmopathy. TCR beta CDR3 regions were amplified from RNA. HTBI primers were employed in a first-round RT-PCR of the TCR CDR3. Via MiXCR, TCRdb re-called the multiplex PCR reads, giving one row per CDR3 protein. The data contain roughly 420,000 distinct CDR3 sequences, around 16% of them singletons. The sequencing sample was made of blood. Every receptor here comes from a woman aged 18-29 years with Graves' hyperthyroidism.

The sample holds many counts of this clonotype. The J gene is TRBJ2-7, the V gene TRBV12-3 or TRBV12-4; D may be TRBD1 (5 bases). CDR3 length: 13 amino acids. The V end lost 3 bases, the J end lost 6 bases, and 12 bases lay between the germline ends. The CDR3 sequence: CASSFKDISEQYF. In DNA, the CDR3 is TGTGCCAGCAGTTTCAAGGACATTAGCGAGCAGTACTTC.

The CDR3, as DNA: TGCGCCACCAGGCGGGGGCAACTTGATACGCAGTATTTT. Translation: CATRRGQLDTQYF. The chain links TRBV5-1 to TRBJ2-3, with D maybe TRBD2 (7 bases). CDR1 is SGHRS and CDR2 is YFSETQ in the germline V gene. The CDR3 has 13 residues. Trimming took 9 bases from V and 6 from J, leaving 17 bases between them.

This clonotype has at least ten counts. The chain combines TRBV9 with TRBJ2-1; possible D gene TRBD1, 5 bases. Germline CDR1 and CDR2: SGDLS and YYNGEE. Trimming stripped 0 bases from V and 5 bases from J, with 9 bases between. The CDR3 consists of 14 residues. CDR3 region: CASSVEGRDNEQFF. Here the CDR3 DNA reads TGTGCCAGCAGCGTAGAGGGCAGGGACAATGAGCAGTTCTTC.

Ten or more counts support this clonotype. The chain employs TRBV27 and TRBJ1-2, with D possibly TRBD1 on 6 matching bases. V lost 6 bases to trimming and J lost 8 bases, with 19 bases between them. The germline gives CDR1 MNHEY, CDR2 SMNVEV (reference sequence). CDR3 size: 14 residues. CDR3 in amino acids: CASRSAGGAGGYTF. The DNA for the CDR3 is TGTGCCAGCAGATCCGCCGGGGGGGCCGGAGGCTACACCTTC.

This clonotype was seen only once. This chain links TRBV6-5 with TRBJ1-4; D is ambiguous. Germline V lookup: CDR1 MNHEY, CDR2 SVGAGI. The length of the CDR3 is 16 residues. V was shortened by 6 bases and J by 2 bases, with 16 bases between the two germline ends. In DNA form, the CDR3 reads TGTGCCAGCAGCTACGGCCGGGGAGCTACTAATGAAAAACTGTTTTTT. Translated: CASSYGRGATNEKLFF.

This clonotype was recorded many times. V usage is TRBV12-5 and J usage is TRBJ2-1, with D uncertain. In germline, CDR1 is LGHNT, CDR2 FRNRAP. The CDR3 contains 13 residues. Between the trimmed V and J ends, which lost 1 base and 7 bases, there was a span of 8 bases. The CDR3 loop is CASGLGFRNEQFF. The CDR3 DNA reads TGTGCTAGTGGTTTGGGCTTTAGAAATGAGCAGTTCTTC.

This clonotype was recorded many times. V is TRBV5-1 and J is TRBJ2-1; 12 bases agree with TRBD1. Looked up from germline, CDR1 is SGHRS and CDR2 is YFSETQ. This CDR3 is built from 17 residues. V shed 6 bases, J shed 7 bases, and the junction held 14 bases outside the gene matches. This chain's CDR3 is CASTGRDRGLGGNEQFF. The CDR3 coding sequence is TGCGCCAGCACCGGCCGGGACAGGGGGCTGGGGGGTAATGAGCAGTTCTTC. Filled out from reference TRBV5-1 and TRBJ2-1, the complete variable domain reads KAGVTQTPRYLIKTRGQQVTLSCSPISGHRSVSWYQQTPGQGLQFLFEYFSETQRNKGNFPGRFSGRQFSNSRSEMNVSTLELGDSALYLCASTGRDRGLGGNEQFFGPGTRLTVL.

A remark on this clonotype: Sequence at one end of the junction differs from germline and may be a read error. The rearrangement links TRBV6-1 to TRBJ2-2; D is possibly TRBD1 (6 bases). Germline CDR1 is MNHNS and CDR2 is SASEGT. This CDR3 has 16 amino acids. CDR3 sequence: CVSRVLRTANTGELFF. The CDR3 DNA reads TGTGTCAGCAGGGTACTTAGGACAGCGAACACCGGGGAGCTGTTTTTT.

This clonotype appeared many times. The V and J genes are TRBV28 and TRBJ2-5; D is perhaps TRBD2 (7 bases). Trimming cost V 6 bases and J 3 bases, with 17 bases left between them. The CDR3 is 15 residues long. Looked up from germline, CDR1 is MDHEN and CDR2 is SYDVKM. The DNA for the CDR3 is TGTGCCAGCAGCCATTACCGGGGGGCTAAAGAGACCCAGTACTTC. Protein product: CASSHYRGAKETQYF.

The J gene is TRBJ2-3, the V gene TRBV7-8; TRBD2 matches 15 bases. Germline lookup yields CDR1 SGHVS and CDR2 FQNEAQ. J gave up 0 bases and V 1 base, and 14 bases lay outside the gene matches. The CDR3 runs to 22 residues. As DNA, the CDR3 is TGTGCCAGCAGCTTAGTGCCCCCGGGACTAGCGGGAGGACCCCCTAGCACAGATACGCAGTATTTT. Amino acids: CASSLVPPGLAGGPPSTDTQYF.

This clonotype was observed at least ten times. The chain carries TRBV11-1 and TRBJ1-1; D remains unclear. V dropped 3 bases and J dropped 3 bases, with 8 bases sitting between them. The germline V gene has CDR1 SGHAT and CDR2 FQDESV (reference sequence). The CDR3 runs to 13 residues. CDR3 in amino acids: CASSFSRDTEAFF. In nucleotides, the CDR3 is TGTGCCAGCAGCTTCTCTCGGGACACTGAAGCTTTCTTT.

This clonotype was seen at least ten times. The genes are TRBV20-1 and TRBJ2-1, with D perhaps matching TRBD2 (7 bases). CDR3 length equals 16 residues. Per germline, CDR1 DFQATT and CDR2 SNEGSKA (reference sequence). Trimming cost V 3 bases and J 7 bases, with 22 bases left between them. The CDR3 nucleotides are TGCAGTGCTAGGGTCGGTGGGGGGGGGGCCGGGAATGAGCAGTTCTTC. Translating gives CSARVGGGGAGNEQFF.

This clonotype appeared a few times. A read error may produce the germline difference seen at one junction end. The chain has TRBV20-1 and TRBJ2-1, with 7 bases lining up with TRBD1. CDR3 length: 14 residues. Germline loops: CDR1 DFQATT, CDR2 SNEGSKA (reference sequence). In DNA form, the CDR3 reads TGCAGTGCTAGCACCAGGACAGGCAACAATGAGCAGTCCTTC. Translation gives CSASTRTGNNEQSF.

The V call is TRBV20-1, the J call TRBJ2-1; TRBD2 agrees at 10 bases. The germline CDR1 and CDR2 sequences are DFQATT and SNEGSKA (reference sequence). This CDR3 has 14 residues. V lost 3 bases and J lost 7; bases outside the gene matches: 6. DNA for the CDR3: TGCAGTGCTAGTTCCAGCGGGGGGGTTAATGAGCAGTTCTTC. This encodes CSASSSGGVNEQFF.

The chain recombines TRBV11-2 with TRBJ2-7; no clear D gene. CDR3 size: 13 residues. Germline lookup yields CDR1 SGHAT and CDR2 FQNNGV. Trimming removed 5 bases from V and 4 bases from J, with 12 bases in between. For the CDR3, the DNA is TGTGCCAGCAGCCAAGGGTGGATTTACGAGCAGTACTTC. The encoded protein is CASSQGWIYEQYF.

This clonotype has at least ten counts. Here the CDR3 DNA reads TGTGCCAGCAGCTTAGTACAGGGTTGGGGCTACACCTTC. This codes for CASSLVQGWGYTF. The chain couples TRBV7-2 to TRBJ1-2; weak D call: TRBD1 (6 bases). Germline V gene sequence: CDR1 SGHTA, CDR2 FQGNSA. The ends were cut back, 1 base at V and 8 bases at J, with 11 bases in the middle. The CDR3 contains 13 residues.

This clonotype was seen repeatedly, ten times or more. The CDR3 region is CASNTYGGTQYF. CDR3 in DNA: TGTGCCAGCAATACATACGGGGGGACCCAGTACTTC. This rearrangement joins TRBV2 to TRBJ2-5; weak D call: TRBD2 (6 bases). V was clipped by 7 bases and J by 7 bases, with 13 bases between them. Germline V gene data show CDR1 as SNHLY and CDR2 as FYNNEI. This CDR3 has 12 residues.

This clonotype was recorded at least ten times. This chain uses TRBV7-9 with TRBJ1-4; 8 bases align to TRBD1. Trimming cost V 5 bases and J 7 bases; bases outside gene matches: 6. Germline-derived CDR1 and CDR2 are SEHNR and FQNEAQ (reference sequence). CDR3 length equals 14 residues. This CDR3 is CASSIGQGGEKLFF. CDR3 sequence (DNA): TGTGCCAGCAGCATCGGACAGGGAGGTGAAAAACTGTTTTTT.

This clonotype was observed many times. The chain joins TRBV10-3 to TRBJ2-3; perhaps TRBD2 as D (5 bases). V dropped 10 bases and J dropped 3 bases, with 17 bases sitting between them. This CDR3 comprises 14 residues. Germline values: CDR1 ENHRY, CDR2 SYGVKD. The chain's CDR3 is CASPEGAGTDTQYF. The CDR3 DNA is TGTGCCAGTCCTGAGGGCGCCGGGACAGATACGCAGTATTTT.

The sample holds many counts of this clonotype. CDR3 sequence: CASSFGSGWTPKGIQYF. The CDR3 DNA reads TGTGCCAGCAGCTTCGGATCTGGTTGGACCCCAAAGGGAATTCAGTACTTC. This sequence joins TRBV11-2 and TRBJ2-4; D unclear. The CDR3 is made up of 17 amino acids. V lost 3 bases, J lost 10 bases, and 25 bases lay in between. CDR1 and CDR2 (germline): SGHAT, FQNNGV.